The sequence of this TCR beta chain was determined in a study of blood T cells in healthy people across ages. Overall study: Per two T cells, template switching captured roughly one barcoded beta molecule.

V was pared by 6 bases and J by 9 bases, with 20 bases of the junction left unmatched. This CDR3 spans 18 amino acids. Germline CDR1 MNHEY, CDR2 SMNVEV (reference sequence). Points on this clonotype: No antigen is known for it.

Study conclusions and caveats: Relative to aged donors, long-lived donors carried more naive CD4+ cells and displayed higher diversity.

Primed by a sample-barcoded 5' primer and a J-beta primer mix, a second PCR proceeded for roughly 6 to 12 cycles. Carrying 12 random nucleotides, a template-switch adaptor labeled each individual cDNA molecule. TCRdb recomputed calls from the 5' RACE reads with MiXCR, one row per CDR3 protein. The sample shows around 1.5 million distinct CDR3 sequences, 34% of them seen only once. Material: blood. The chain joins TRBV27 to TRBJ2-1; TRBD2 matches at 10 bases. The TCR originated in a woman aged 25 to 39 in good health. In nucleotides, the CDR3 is TGTGCCAGCAGCCGACGTCTAGCGGGAGTGTTCTTGGGGGGTGAGCAGTTCTTC. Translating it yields CASSRRLAGVFLGGEQFF.